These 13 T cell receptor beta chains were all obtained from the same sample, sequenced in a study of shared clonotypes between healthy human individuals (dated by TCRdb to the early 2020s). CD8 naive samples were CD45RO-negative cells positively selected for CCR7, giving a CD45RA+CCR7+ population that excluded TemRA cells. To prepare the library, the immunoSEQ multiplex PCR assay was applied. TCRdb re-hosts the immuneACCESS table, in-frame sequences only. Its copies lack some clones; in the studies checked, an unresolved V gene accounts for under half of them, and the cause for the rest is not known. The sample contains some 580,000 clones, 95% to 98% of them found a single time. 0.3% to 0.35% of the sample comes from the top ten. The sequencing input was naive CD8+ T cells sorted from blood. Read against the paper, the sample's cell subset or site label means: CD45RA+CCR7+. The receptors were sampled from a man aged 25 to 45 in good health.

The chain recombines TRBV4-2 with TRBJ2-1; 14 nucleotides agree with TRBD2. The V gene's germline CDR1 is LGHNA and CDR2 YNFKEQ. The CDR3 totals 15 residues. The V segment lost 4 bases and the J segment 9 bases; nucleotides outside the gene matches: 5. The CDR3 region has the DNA TGTGCCAGCAGCCCTCGGACTAGCGGGAGGAGTGAGCAGTTCTTC. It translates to CASSPRTSGRSEQFF.

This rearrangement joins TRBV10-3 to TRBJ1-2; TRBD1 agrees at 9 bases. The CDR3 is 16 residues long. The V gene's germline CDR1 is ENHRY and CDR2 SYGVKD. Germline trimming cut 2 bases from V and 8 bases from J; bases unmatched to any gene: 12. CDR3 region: CAISETHRGRLWGYTF. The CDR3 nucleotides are TGTGCCATCAGTGAGACTCACAGGGGGCGTCTATGGGGCTACACCTTC.

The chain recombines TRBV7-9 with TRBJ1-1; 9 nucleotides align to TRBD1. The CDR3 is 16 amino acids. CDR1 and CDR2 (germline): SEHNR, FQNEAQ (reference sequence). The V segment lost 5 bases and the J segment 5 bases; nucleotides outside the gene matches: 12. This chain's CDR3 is CASSPTQDRGKTEAFF. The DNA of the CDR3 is TGTGCCAGCAGCCCTACCCAGGACAGGGGAAAAACTGAAGCTTTCTTT.

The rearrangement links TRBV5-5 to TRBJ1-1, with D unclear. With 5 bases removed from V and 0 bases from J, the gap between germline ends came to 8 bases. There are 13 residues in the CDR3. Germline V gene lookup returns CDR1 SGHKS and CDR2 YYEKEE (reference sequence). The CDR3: CASRGPLNTEAFF. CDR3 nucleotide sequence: TGTGCCAGCAGAGGACCGTTGAACACTGAAGCTTTCTTT.

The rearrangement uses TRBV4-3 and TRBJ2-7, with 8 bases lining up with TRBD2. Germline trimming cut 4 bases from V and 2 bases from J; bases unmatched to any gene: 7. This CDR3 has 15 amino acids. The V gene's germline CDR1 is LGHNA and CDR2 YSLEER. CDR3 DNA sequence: TGCGCCAGCAGCCCTGAGACTAGCGTAGCCTACGAGCAGTACTTC. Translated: CASSPETSVAYEQYF.

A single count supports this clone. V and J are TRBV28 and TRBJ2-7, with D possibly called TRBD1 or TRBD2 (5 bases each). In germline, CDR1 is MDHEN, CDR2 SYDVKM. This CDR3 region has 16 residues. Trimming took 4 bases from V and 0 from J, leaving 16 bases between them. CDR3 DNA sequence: TGTGCCAGCAGTTCACCCCGGGACGGACTCTCCTACGAGCAGTACTTC. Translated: CASSSPRDGLSYEQYF.

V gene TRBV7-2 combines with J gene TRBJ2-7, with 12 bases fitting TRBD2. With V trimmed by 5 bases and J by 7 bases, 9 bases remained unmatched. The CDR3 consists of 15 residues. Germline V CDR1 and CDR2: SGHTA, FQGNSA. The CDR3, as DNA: TGTGCCAGCAGCCCTCTAGCGGGAGGGATCTGGGAGCAGTACTTC. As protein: CASSPLAGGIWEQYF.

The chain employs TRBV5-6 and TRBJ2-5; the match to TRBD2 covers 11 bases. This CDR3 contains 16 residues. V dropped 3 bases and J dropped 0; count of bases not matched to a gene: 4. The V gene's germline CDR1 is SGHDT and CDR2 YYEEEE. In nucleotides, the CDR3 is TGTGCCAGCAGCTCGGGACTAGCGGCTTACCAAGAGACCCAGTACTTC. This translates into CASSSGLAAYQETQYF.

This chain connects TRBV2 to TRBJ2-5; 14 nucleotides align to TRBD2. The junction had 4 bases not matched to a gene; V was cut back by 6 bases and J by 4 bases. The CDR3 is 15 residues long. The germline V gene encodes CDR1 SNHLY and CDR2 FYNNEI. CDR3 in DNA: TGTGCCAGCAGGGGACTAGCGGGAGTGGGAGAGACCCAGTACTTC. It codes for CASRGLAGVGETQYF.

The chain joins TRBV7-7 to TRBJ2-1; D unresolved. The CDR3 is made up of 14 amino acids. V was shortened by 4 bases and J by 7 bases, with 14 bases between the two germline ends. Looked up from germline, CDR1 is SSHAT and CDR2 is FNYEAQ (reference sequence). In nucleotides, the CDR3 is TGTGCCAGCAGCTCTCTTGGACCCAATAATGAGCAGTTCTTC. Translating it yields CASSSLGPNNEQFF. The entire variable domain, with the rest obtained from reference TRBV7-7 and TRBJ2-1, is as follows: GAGVSQSPRYKVTKRGQDVTLRCDPISSHATLYWYQQALGQGPEFLTYFNYEAQPDKSGLPSDRFSAERPEGSISTLTIQRTEQRDSAMYRCASSSLGPNNEQFFGPGTRLTVL.

Here the CDR3 DNA reads TGTGCCAGCAGCTTAACCCCGCCAGAGTCTAACTATGGCTACACCTTC. Its translation is CASSLTPPESNYGYTF. The genes are TRBV7-9 and TRBJ1-2; D ambiguous. Germline CDR1 SEHNR, CDR2 FQNEAQ (reference sequence). The V end was cut by 2 bases, the J end by 0 bases, with 13 bases between. CDR3 length: 16 amino acids.

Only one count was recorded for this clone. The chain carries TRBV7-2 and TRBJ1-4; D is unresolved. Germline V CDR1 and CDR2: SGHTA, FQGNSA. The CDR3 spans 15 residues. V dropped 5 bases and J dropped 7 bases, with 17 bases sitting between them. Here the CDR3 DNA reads TGTGCCAGCAGCCCAACAATTGCAAGTGGTGAAAAACTGTTTTTT. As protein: CASSPTIASGEKLFF.

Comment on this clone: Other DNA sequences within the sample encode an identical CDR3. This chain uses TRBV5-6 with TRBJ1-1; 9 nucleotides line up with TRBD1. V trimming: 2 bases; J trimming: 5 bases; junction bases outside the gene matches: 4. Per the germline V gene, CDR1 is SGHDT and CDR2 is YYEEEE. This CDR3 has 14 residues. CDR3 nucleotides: TGTGCCAGCAGCTTAGGGACAGGGTTAACTGAAGCTTTCTTT. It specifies CASSLGTGLTEAFF.